The next 6 T cell receptor beta chains were all read from a single sample in a study of OX40 agonist ivuxolimab in advanced cancers. Sequencing was performed with immunoSEQ multiplex PCR; in TCRdb, only in-frame clones are kept and a portion is missing. This table has about 13,000 clones, less than 90% appearing once. This material consisted of CD4+ or CD8+ T cells sorted from blood, taken in a trial of the OX40 agonist ivuxolimab. The origin of the receptors is an adult with an advanced solid tumor such as melanoma, head and neck, liver or kidney cancer.

V gene TRBV9 combines with J gene TRBJ1-1; D gene ambiguous. This CDR3 is 14 amino acids long. Germline-derived CDR1 and CDR2 are SGDLS and YYNGEE. The V gene lost 4 bases and the J gene lost 3 bases, with 13 bases spanning the gap. This CDR3 is CASSPARVDTEAFF. The CDR3 DNA follows: TGTGCCAGCAGCCCAGCCCGGGTGGACACTGAAGCTTTCTTT.

This rearrangement joins TRBV7-9 to TRBJ2-7, with a possible D match to TRBD2 (5 bases). Germline loops: CDR1 SEHNR, CDR2 FQNEAQ (reference sequence). V lost 3 bases to trimming and J lost 5 bases, with 20 bases between them. This CDR3 comprises 16 residues. Here the CDR3 DNA reads TGTGCCAGCAGCTTCGGGGAATATATAACCTTCCACGAGCAGTACTTC. It translates to CASSFGEYITFHEQYF.

The gene calls are TRBV5-1 and TRBJ2-1; no clear D gene. The CDR3 length is 14 residues. V lost 4 bases to trimming and J lost 2 bases, with 10 bases between them. In germline, CDR1 is SGHRS, CDR2 YFSETQ. The CDR3 coding sequence is TGCGCCAGCAGCCCCGGAAGGGCCTACAATGAGCAGTTCTTC. It is translated as CASSPGRAYNEQFF.

The chain employs TRBV4-2 and TRBJ2-5, with no clear D. The CDR3 totals 14 residues. Germline loops: CDR1 LGHNA, CDR2 YNFKEQ. V was trimmed by 4 bases and J by 2 bases, leaving 11 bases between them. CDR3 nucleotide sequence: TGTGCCAGCAGCCCCCGCAGCGAACAAGAGACCCAGTACTTC. Protein sequence: CASSPRSEQETQYF.

This sequence joins TRBV27 and TRBJ2-7; D might be TRBD1 (8 bases). Germline-derived CDR1 and CDR2 are MNHEY and SMNVEV (reference sequence). The germline V and J ends were trimmed by 5 bases and 3 bases, with 17 bases remaining between them. The CDR3 is made up of 15 amino acids. Here the CDR3 DNA reads TGTGCCAGCAGTCAGCGGGGACAGGCGGGCTACGAGCAGTACTTC. This sequence encodes CASSQRGQAGYEQYF.

By share, this clone counts as medium-sized (0.01 to 0.1%). The rearrangement links TRBV11-2 to TRBJ2-5; TRBD2 might be the D (6 bases). The CDR3 has 15 amino acids. Per germline, CDR1 SGHAT and CDR2 FQNNGV. The V end lost 0 bases, the J end lost 4 bases, and 12 bases lay between the germline ends. CDR3 sequence (DNA): TGTGCCAGCAGCTTAGACCTCGGAGGGGTAGAGACCCAGTACTTC. Amino acid sequence: CASSLDLGGVETQYF.